The T cell receptor (beta chain) under discussion was sequenced for a study of shared clonotypes between healthy human individuals. Trimming shortened V by 9 bases and J by 1 base, and 4 bases separated the two germline ends. Per the germline V gene, CDR1 is SNHLY and CDR2 is FYNNEI. The CDR3 loop spans 12 amino acids. The study's findings and limits: Estimated richness values were generally larger in naive subsets than in memory subsets. About 4.5% of naive CD4 clonotypes were common to a handful of donors.

Using immunoSEQ multiplex PCR, the repertoire was profiled, and TCRdb retains in-frame clones only, with some absent. This repertoire shows about 2.5 million clones, approximately 90% found once; its top ten account for 0.3% to 0.45%. Notes on this clone: What it recognizes is unknown.

This TCR came from a man between 18 and 29 years old in good health. Some clones in this sample may be carry-over from other donors' samples. The chain has TRBV2 and TRBJ2-6; D unclear. The sequenced material came from naive CD4+ T cells from PBMCs. Noted subset: CD45RA+ positively selected. This chain's CDR3 is CASQSGANVLTF. CDR3 DNA sequence: TGTGCCAGTCAATCTGGGGCCAACGTCCTGACTTTC.